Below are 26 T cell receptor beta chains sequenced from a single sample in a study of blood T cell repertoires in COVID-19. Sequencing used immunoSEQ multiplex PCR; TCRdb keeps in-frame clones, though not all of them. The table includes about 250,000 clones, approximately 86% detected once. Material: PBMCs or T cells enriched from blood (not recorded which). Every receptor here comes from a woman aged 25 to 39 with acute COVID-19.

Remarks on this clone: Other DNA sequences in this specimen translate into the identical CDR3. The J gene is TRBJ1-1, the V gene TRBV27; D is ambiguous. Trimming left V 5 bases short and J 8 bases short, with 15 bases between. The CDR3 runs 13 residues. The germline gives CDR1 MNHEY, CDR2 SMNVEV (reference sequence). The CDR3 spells CASSLGGVGEAFF. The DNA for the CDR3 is TGTGCCAGCAGTCTGGGAGGTGTGGGCGAAGCTTTCTTT.

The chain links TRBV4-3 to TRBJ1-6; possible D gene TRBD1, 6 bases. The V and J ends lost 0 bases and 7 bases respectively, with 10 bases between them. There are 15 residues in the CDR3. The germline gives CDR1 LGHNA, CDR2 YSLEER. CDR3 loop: CASSQDTGRNSPLHF. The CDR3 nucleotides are TGCGCCAGCAGCCAAGATACAGGGCGGAATTCACCCCTCCACTTT.

The CDR3 here is CASSYGRSGEKLFF. CDR3 sequence (DNA): TGTGCCAGCAGTTACGGCAGGAGCGGTGAAAAACTGTTTTTT. The chain links TRBV6-6 to TRBJ1-4; no clear D. The CDR3 has 14 residues. The germline V gene encodes CDR1 MNHNY and CDR2 SVGAGI (reference sequence). Between the trimmed V and J ends, which lost 2 bases and 7 bases, there was a span of 11 bases.

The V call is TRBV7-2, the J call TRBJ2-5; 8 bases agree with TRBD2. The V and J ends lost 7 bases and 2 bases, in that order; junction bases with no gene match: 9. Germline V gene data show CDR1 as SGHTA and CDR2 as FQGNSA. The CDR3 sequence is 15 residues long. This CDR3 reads CASTVSGGPQETQYF. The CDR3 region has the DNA TGTGCCAGCACTGTCAGCGGGGGACCTCAAGAGACCCAGTACTTC.

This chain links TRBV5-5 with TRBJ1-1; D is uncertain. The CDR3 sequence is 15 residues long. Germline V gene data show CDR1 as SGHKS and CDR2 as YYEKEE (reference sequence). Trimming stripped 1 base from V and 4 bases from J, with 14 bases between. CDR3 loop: CASSLRFQVPTEAFF. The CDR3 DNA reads TGTGCCAGCAGCTTGCGGTTCCAAGTCCCCACTGAAGCTTTCTTT.

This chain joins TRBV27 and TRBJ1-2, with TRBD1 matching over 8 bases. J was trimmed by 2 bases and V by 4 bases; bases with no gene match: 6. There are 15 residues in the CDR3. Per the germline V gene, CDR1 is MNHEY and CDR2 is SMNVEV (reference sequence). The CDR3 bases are TGTGCCAGCAGTTCCCCTCGACAGGGGAACTATGGCTACACCTTC. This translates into CASSSPRQGNYGYTF.

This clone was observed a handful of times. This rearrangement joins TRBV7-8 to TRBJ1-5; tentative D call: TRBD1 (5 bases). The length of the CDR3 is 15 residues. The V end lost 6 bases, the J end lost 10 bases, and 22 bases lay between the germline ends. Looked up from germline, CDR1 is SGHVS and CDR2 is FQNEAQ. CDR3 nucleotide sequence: TGTGCCAGCAGTCCAGACGACGGGACTGGGGGACCCCAGCATTTT. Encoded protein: CASSPDDGTGGPQHF.

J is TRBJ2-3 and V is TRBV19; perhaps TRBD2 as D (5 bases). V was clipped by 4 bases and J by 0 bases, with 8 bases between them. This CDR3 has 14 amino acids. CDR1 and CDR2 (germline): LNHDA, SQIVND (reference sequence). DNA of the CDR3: TGTGCCAGTAGTACTAGCACTAGCACAGATACGCAGTATTTT. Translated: CASSTSTSTDTQYF. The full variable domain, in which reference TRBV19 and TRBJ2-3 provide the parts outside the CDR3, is DGGITQSPKYLFRKEGQNVTLSCEQNLNHDAMYWYRQDPGQGLRLIYYSQIVNDFQKGDIAEGYSVSREKKESFPLTVTSAQKNPTAFYLCASSTSTSTDTQYFGPGTRLTVL.

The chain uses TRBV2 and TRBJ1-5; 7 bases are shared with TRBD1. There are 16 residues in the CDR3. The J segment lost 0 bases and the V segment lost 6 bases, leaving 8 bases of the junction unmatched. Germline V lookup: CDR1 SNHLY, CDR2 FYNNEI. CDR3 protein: CASRGGQLNSNQPQHF. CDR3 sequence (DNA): TGTGCCAGCAGAGGGGGACAGCTTAATAGCAATCAGCCCCAGCATTTT.

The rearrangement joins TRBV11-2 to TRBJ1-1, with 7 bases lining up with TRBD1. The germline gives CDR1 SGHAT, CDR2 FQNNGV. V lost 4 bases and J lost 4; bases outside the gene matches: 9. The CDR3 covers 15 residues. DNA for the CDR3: TGTGCCAGCAGCTCCACAGGGGCAATCGGCACTGAAGCTTTCTTT. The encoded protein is CASSSTGAIGTEAFF.

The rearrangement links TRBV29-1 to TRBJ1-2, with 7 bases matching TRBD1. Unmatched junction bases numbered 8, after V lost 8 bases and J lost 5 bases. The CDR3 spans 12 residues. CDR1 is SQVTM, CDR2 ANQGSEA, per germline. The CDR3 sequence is CSIRQGRYGYTF. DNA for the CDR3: TGCAGCATTAGACAGGGCAGATATGGCTACACCTTC.

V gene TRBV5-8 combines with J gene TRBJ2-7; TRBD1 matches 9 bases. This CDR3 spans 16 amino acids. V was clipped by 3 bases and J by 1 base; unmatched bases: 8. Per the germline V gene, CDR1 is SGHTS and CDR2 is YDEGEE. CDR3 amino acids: CASSSDRGTGSYEQYF. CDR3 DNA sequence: TGTGCCAGCAGCTCCGACCGGGGGACAGGGTCCTACGAGCAGTACTTC.

CDR3 DNA sequence: TGTGCCAGCAGTCCGAGGGCCAGCTACGAGCAGTACTTC. This sequence encodes CASSPRASYEQYF. The chain employs TRBV12-3 or TRBV12-4 and TRBJ2-7, with TRBD2 as a possible D gene (5 bases). This CDR3 is 13 amino acids long. V was pared by 5 bases and J by 3 bases, with 11 bases between.

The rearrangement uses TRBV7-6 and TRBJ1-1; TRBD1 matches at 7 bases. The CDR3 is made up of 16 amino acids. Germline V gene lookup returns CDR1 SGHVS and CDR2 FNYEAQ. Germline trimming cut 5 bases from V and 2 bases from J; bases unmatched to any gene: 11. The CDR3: CASSQRQGILNTEAFF. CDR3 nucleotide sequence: TGTGCCAGCAGCCAACGACAGGGAATATTAAACACTGAAGCTTTCTTT.

The CDR3 protein is CAWSGLAGDLYQETQYF. CDR3 nucleotide sequence: TGTGCCTGGAGTGGGCTAGCGGGGGACCTCTACCAAGAGACCCAGTACTTC. The V gene is TRBV30, the J gene TRBJ2-5, with TRBD2 matching 10 bases. CDR1 GTSNPN and CDR2 SVGIG come from the germline V gene (reference sequence). This CDR3 is built from 17 residues. Trimming removed 1 base from V and 0 bases from J; junction bases left unmatched: 8.

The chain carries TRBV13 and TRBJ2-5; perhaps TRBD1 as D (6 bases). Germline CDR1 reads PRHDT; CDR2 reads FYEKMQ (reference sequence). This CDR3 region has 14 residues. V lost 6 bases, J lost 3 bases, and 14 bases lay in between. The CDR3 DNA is TGTGCCAGCAGTTCTACAGGGATAAAAGAGACCCAGTACTTC. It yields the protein CASSSTGIKETQYF.

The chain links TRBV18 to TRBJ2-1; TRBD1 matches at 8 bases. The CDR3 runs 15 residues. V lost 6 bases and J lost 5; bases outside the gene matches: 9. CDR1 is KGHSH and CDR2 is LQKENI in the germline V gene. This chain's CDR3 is CASSPGTGDHNEQFF. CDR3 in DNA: TGTGCCAGCTCCCCGGGGACAGGCGACCACAATGAGCAGTTCTTC.

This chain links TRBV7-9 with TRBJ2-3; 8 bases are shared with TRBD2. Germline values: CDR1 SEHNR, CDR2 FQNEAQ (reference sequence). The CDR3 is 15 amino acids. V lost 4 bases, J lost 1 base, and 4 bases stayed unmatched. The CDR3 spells CASSSTSGGTDTQYF. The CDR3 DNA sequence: TGTGCCAGCAGCTCAACTAGCGGAGGCACAGATACGCAGTATTTT.

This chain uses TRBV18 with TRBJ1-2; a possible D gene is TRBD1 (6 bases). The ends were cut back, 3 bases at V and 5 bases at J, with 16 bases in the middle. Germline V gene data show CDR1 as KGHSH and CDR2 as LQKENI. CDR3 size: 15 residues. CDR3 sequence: CASSPARTDTYGYTF. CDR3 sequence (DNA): TGTGCCAGCTCACCGGCCCGGACAGACACTTATGGCTACACCTTC. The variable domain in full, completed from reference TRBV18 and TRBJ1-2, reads NAGVMQNPRHLVRRRGQEARLRCSPMKGHSHVYWYRQLPEEGLKFMVYLQKENIIDESGMPKERFSAEFPKEGPSILRIQQVVRGDSAAYFCASSPARTDTYGYTFGSGTRLTVV.

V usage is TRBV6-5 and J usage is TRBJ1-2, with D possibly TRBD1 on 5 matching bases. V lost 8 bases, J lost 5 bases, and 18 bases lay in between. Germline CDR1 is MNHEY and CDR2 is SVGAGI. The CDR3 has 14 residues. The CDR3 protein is CASANSFGAYGYTF. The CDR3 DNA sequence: TGTGCCAGCGCGAACTCTTTTGGGGCGTATGGCTACACCTTC.

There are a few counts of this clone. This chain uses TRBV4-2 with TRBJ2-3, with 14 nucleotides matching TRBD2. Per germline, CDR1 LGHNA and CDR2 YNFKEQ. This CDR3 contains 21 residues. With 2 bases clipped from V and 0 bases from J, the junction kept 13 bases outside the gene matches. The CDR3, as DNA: TGTGCCAGCAGCCAATACCCCGGGACTAGCGGGGGCTCCTCTAGCACAGATACGCAGTATTTT. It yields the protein CASSQYPGTSGGSSSTDTQYF.

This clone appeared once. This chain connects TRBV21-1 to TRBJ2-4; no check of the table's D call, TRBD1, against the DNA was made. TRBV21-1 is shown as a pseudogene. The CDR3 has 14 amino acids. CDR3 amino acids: CASSPRTGGNIQYF. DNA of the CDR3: TGTGCCAGCAGCCCTCGGACAGGGGGGAACATTCAGTACTTC.

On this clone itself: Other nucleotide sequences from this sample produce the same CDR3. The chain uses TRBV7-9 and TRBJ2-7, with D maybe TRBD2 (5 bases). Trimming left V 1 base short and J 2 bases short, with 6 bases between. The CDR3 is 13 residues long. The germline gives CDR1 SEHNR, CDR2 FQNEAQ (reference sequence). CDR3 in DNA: TGTGCCAGCAGCTTAGGAGGGACCTACGAGCAGTACTTC. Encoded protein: CASSLGGTYEQYF.

CDR3 loop: CASSRDRGGLGTEAFF. The CDR3 region has the DNA TGTGCCAGCAGCCGGGACAGGGGCGGCTTGGGGACTGAAGCTTTCTTT. The chain is built from TRBV3-1 (or the pseudogene TRBV3-2) and TRBJ1-1; 10 bases align to TRBD1. The CDR3 consists of 16 residues. V shed 4 bases and J 5 bases; nucleotides not matched to a gene: 10. CDR1 and CDR2 from the germline V gene are LGHDT and YNNKEL (reference sequence).

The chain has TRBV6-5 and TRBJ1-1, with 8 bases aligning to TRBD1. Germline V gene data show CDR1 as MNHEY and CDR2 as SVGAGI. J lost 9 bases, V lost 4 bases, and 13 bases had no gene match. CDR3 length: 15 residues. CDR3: CASSWEAGGYSQAFF. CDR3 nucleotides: TGTGCCAGCAGTTGGGAAGCAGGGGGCTATTCGCAAGCTTTCTTT.

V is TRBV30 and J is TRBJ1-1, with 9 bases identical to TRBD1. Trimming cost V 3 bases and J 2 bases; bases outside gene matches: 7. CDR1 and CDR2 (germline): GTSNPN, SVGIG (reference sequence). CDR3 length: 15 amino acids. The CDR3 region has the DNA TGTGCCTGGAGCCCTACAGGGGGCTATAACACTGAAGCTTTCTTT. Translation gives CAWSPTGGYNTEAFF.